The 30 T cell receptor beta chains listed next were all sequenced from one sample in a study of CD8+CD57+ T cells in acquired aplastic anemia. Those patients picked for sequencing had displayed CD8+CD57+ cell expansion on flow cytometry. Profiling that covered TCR beta VDJ and CDR3 relied on genomic DNA as its template. TCRdb used MiXCR to reprocess the reads, holding one entry per CDR3 protein. The data contain 150,000 to 160,000 distinct CDR3 sequences, less than 60% of them singletons. The sample taken for sequencing was sorted CD4+, CD8+, or CD8+CD57+ T cells (not recorded which) from PBMCs. The receptors come from a human donor with aplastic anemia.

As to this clonotype: Germline is not matched at one junction end, which may reflect a read error. CDR3 DNA: TGTGCTAGCAGCTCGTCAAGTGGGGGGCACAATGAGCAGTATTTT. Its translation is CASSSSSGGHNEQYF. The genes are TRBV7-7 and TRBJ2-3; either TRBD1 or TRBD2 may supply D (6 bases each). CDR1 is SSHAT, CDR2 FNYEAQ, per germline (reference sequence). This CDR3 has 15 amino acids.

CDR3 coding DNA: TGTGCCATCATGTGGTCAGACACCGGGGAGCTGTTTTTT. Amino acids: CAIMWSDTGELFF. The J gene is TRBJ2-2, the V gene TRBV10-3; D not resolved. The germline V and J ends were trimmed by 7 bases and 3 bases, with 9 bases remaining between them. Germline V gives CDR1 ENHRY, CDR2 SYGVKD. This CDR3 is 13 amino acids long.

This sequence joins TRBV7-8 and TRBJ1-5; no reliable D call. CDR1 is SGHVS and CDR2 is FQNEAQ in the germline V gene. Trimming removed 5 bases from V and 14 bases from J, with 13 bases in between. CDR3 length: 11 residues. The CDR3 protein is CASSPGGEKHF. Here the CDR3 DNA reads TGTGCCAGCAGCCCAGGAGGCGAAAAGCATTTT.

The rearrangement links TRBV9 to TRBJ1-2; 11 bases agree with TRBD1. Germline CDR1 and CDR2: SGDLS and YYNGEE. The CDR3 consists of 14 residues. V lost 3 bases to trimming and J lost 6 bases; unmatched junction nucleotides: 4. The CDR3 DNA is TGTGCCAGCAGCGCACGGACAGGGGGCGATGGCTACACCTTC. Translation: CASSARTGGDGYTF. Filled out from reference TRBV9 and TRBJ1-2, the complete variable domain reads DSGVTQTPKHLITATGQRVTLRCSPRSGDLSVYWYQQSLDQGLQFLIQYYNGEERAKGNILERFSAQQFPDLHSELNLSSLELGDSALYFCASSARTGGDGYTFGSGTRLTVV.

V and J are TRBV20-1 and TRBJ2-1; 8 positions match TRBD1. The germline V gene has CDR1 DFQATT and CDR2 SNEGSKA (reference sequence). The junction had 6 bases not matched to a gene; V was cut back by 1 base and J by 4 bases. The CDR3 contains 15 residues. In DNA form, the CDR3 reads TGCAGTGCTAGAGGACAGGGGCAGGGATACAATGAGCAGTTCTTC. The encoded protein is CSARGQGQGYNEQFF.

The chain carries TRBV12-3 or TRBV12-4 and TRBJ1-1; D may be TRBD1 (6 bases). The CDR3 consists of 16 residues. V was shortened by 4 bases and J by 5 bases, with 20 bases between the two germline ends. The CDR3 here is CASSWPHFRGDTEAFF. CDR3 sequence (DNA): TGTGCCAGCAGTTGGCCCCACTTCAGGGGTGATACTGAAGCTTTCTTT.

This clonotype was recorded many times. The chain has TRBV9 and TRBJ2-1; D uncertain. The CDR3 spans 15 residues. Germline-derived CDR1 and CDR2 are SGDLS and YYNGEE. The V and J ends lost 0 bases and 9 bases respectively, with 16 bases between them. DNA for the CDR3: TGTGCCAGCAGCGTAGTTCAAGCGCGGAGAAGTGAGCAGTTCTTC. Its translation is CASSVVQARRSEQFF.

This clonotype was counted ten times or more. The J gene is TRBJ1-2, the V gene TRBV6-2 or TRBV6-3, with TRBD1 matching 7 bases. The germline gives CDR1 MNHEY, CDR2 SVGEGT. This CDR3 is built from 14 residues. With 4 bases clipped from V and 5 bases from J, the junction kept 7 bases outside the gene matches. The CDR3 coding sequence is TGTGCCAGCAGTTCCGGGACAGTCGTATATGGCTACACCTTC. As protein: CASSSGTVVYGYTF.

The genes are TRBV5-1 and TRBJ2-6; D possibly corresponds to TRBD2 (6 bases). CDR3 length: 17 residues. With 4 bases removed from V and 7 bases from J, the gap between germline ends came to 21 bases. Germline V lookup: CDR1 SGHRS, CDR2 YFSETQ. CDR3 nucleotide sequence: TGCGCCAGCAGCCTTGGAAGTGGCGGAGGGAGCGCCAACGTCCTGACTTTC. Amino acids: CASSLGSGGGSANVLTF.

V and J are TRBV20-1 and TRBJ2-5, with 8 bases fitting TRBD1. Per the germline V gene, CDR1 is DFQATT and CDR2 is SNEGSKA (reference sequence). Trimming at V came to 6 bases and at J to 1 base, leaving 7 bases not matched to a gene. This CDR3 comprises 14 residues. DNA for the CDR3: TGCAGTGCGGCCAGAGGGACAGGCCAAGAGACCCAGTACTTC. Translated: CSAARGTGQETQYF.

Many counts were recorded for this clonotype. The DNA of the CDR3 is TGTGCCAGCAGCTCAACCGGGAATGTGAACACTGAAGCTTTCTTT. This gives the protein CASSSTGNVNTEAFF. This sequence joins TRBV12-3 or TRBV12-4 and TRBJ1-1, with D hard to call. The CDR3 is made up of 15 amino acids. The V end was cut by 6 bases, the J end by 0 bases, with 14 bases between.

This chain links TRBV7-8 with TRBJ2-7; maybe TRBD1 (5 bases). The V end was cut by 6 bases, the J end by 0 bases, with 9 bases between. The CDR3 contains 13 residues. Germline V CDR1 and CDR2: SGHVS, FQNEAQ. The CDR3, as DNA: TGTGCCAGCAGAACAGGAAGCTCCTACGAGCAGTACTTC. Its translation is CASRTGSSYEQYF. The variable domain in full, completed from reference TRBV7-8 and TRBJ2-7, reads GAGVSQSPRYKVAKRGQDVALRCDPISGHVSLFWYQQALGQGPEFLTYFQNEAQLDKSGLPSDRFFAERPEGSVSTLKIQRTQQEDSAVYLCASRTGSSYEQYFGPGTRLTVT.

The CDR3 sequence is CSAVLAGDLYYEQYF. The CDR3 DNA reads as TGCAGTGCGGTTCTAGCGGGAGATCTCTACTACGAGCAGTACTTC. This chain connects TRBV20-1 to TRBJ2-7, with 10 bases that match TRBD2. Looked up from germline, CDR1 is DFQATT and CDR2 is SNEGSKA (reference sequence). J lost 3 bases, V lost 6 bases, and 11 bases had no gene match. CDR3 size: 15 residues.

This clonotype was seen many times. The chain employs TRBV20-1 and TRBJ2-3; 8 nucleotides align to TRBD2. The germline CDR1 and CDR2 sequences are DFQATT and SNEGSKA (reference sequence). CDR3 length equals 16 residues. J was trimmed by 0 bases and V by 0 bases; bases with no gene match: 5. CDR3 in amino acids: CSARDLAGGSTDTQYF. In nucleotides, the CDR3 is TGCAGTGCTAGAGATCTCGCGGGGGGAAGCACAGATACGCAGTATTTT.

The chain couples TRBV24-1 to TRBJ1-2; D call uncertain. Germline CDR1 KGHDR, CDR2 SFDVKD. This CDR3 has 13 residues. Trimming shortened V by 0 bases and J by 8 bases, and 9 bases separated the two germline ends. Here the CDR3 reads CATSDLLSEGYTF. CDR3 DNA sequence: TGTGCCACCAGTGATTTGCTAAGTGAAGGCTACACCTTC.

The chain uses TRBV19 and TRBJ1-6; TRBD1 matches at 7 bases. Losses at the gene ends were 7 bases for V and 3 bases for J; bases not matched to a gene: 6. CDR1 and CDR2 (germline): LNHDA, SQIVND (reference sequence). The CDR3 has 15 amino acids. DNA for the CDR3: TGTGCCAGTAATTGGACAGGTGACTATAATTCACCCCTCCACTTT. Protein product: CASNWTGDYNSPLHF. Based on the CDR3 plus reference TRBV19 and TRBJ1-6, the full variable domain is DGGITQSPKYLFRKEGQNVTLSCEQNLNHDAMYWYRQDPGQGLRLIYYSQIVNDFQKGDIAEGYSVSREKKESFPLTVTSAQKNPTAFYLCASNWTGDYNSPLHFGNGTRLTVT.

This sequence joins TRBV5-6 and TRBJ1-2; D is unresolved. The V gene lost 2 bases and the J gene lost 2 bases, with 10 bases spanning the gap. The germline V gene encodes CDR1 SGHDT and CDR2 YYEEEE. This CDR3 has 14 amino acids. CDR3 sequence (DNA): TGTGCCAGCAGCTTTGCCCAGGCCAACTATGGCTACACCTTC. It yields the protein CASSFAQANYGYTF.

The rearrangement joins TRBV7-2 to TRBJ2-6; D gene unclear. The CDR3 runs to 15 residues. V lost 5 bases and J lost 2, with 10 bases in between. Germline V gene data show CDR1 as SGHTA and CDR2 as FQGNSA. The CDR3 sequence: CASSPLVAGANVLTF. The CDR3 nucleotides read TGTGCCAGCAGCCCGCTAGTCGCTGGGGCCAACGTCCTGACTTTC.

This chain connects TRBV19 to TRBJ2-1; no definite D call. Germline assignment: CDR1 LNHDA and CDR2 SQIVND (reference sequence). This CDR3 comprises 13 residues. V was trimmed by 5 bases and J by 7 bases, leaving 12 bases between them. In DNA form, the CDR3 reads TGTGCCAGTAGTCCCCCGATTTGGAATGAGCAGTTCTTC. It translates to CASSPPIWNEQFF.

The table lists this clonotype with many counts. The chain employs TRBV29-1 and TRBJ2-3; 7 bases line up with TRBD1. The germline CDR1 and CDR2 sequences are SQVTM and ANQGSEA. V shed 1 base, J shed 0 bases, and the junction held 7 bases outside the gene matches. This CDR3 contains 16 residues. The CDR3 region has the DNA TGCAGCGTTGAAGGAGGGGACAGTTCTAGCACAGATACGCAGTATTTT. This sequence encodes CSVEGGDSSSTDTQYF.

The chain joins TRBV20-1 to TRBJ1-1; D is possibly TRBD1 (5 bases). This CDR3 is 14 amino acids long. With 3 bases removed from V and 4 bases from J, the gap between germline ends came to 15 bases. The germline V gene has CDR1 DFQATT and CDR2 SNEGSKA (reference sequence). DNA for the CDR3: TGCAGTGCTAGTTGGGCAGATCAGGGCACTGAAGCTTTCTTT. It translates to CSASWADQGTEAFF.

Regarding this clonotype: A read error may produce the germline difference seen at one junction end. The rearrangement uses TRBV2 and TRBJ1-2; weak D call: TRBD1 (6 bases). The germline V gene encodes CDR1 SNHLY and CDR2 FYNNEI. This CDR3 has 13 residues. As DNA, the CDR3 is TGCGCCGGCAGTGTCGGGGGGGCGGATGGCTACACCTTC. The encoded protein is CAGSVGGADGYTF.

This sequence joins TRBV7-3 and TRBJ2-5; possible D gene TRBD1, 7 bases. This CDR3 spans 15 amino acids. Germline CDR1 reads SGHTA; CDR2 reads FQGTGA. V was clipped by 3 bases and J by 5 bases, with 16 bases between them. The CDR3 spells CASSLVVAGQETQYF. The CDR3 nucleotides read TGTGCCAGCAGCTTGGTCGTGGCGGGACAGGAGACCCAGTACTTC.

The chain is built from TRBV27 and TRBJ1-6; 10 nucleotides agree with TRBD1. The CDR3 length is 13 residues. Unmatched junction bases numbered 3, after V lost 8 bases and J lost 8 bases. Germline CDR1 is MNHEY and CDR2 is SMNVEV (reference sequence). The CDR3 DNA reads TGTGCCAGCGCCGGGACAGGGGATTCACCCCTCCACTTT. As protein: CASAGTGDSPLHF.

This chain uses TRBV9 with TRBJ2-7, with D unclear. Germline V lookup: CDR1 SGDLS, CDR2 YYNGEE. Trimming pared 0 bases from V and 5 bases from J, leaving 12 bases between. The CDR3 contains 14 residues. The DNA for the CDR3 is TGTGCCAGCAGCGTAGGAAGTGCGAGTAACGAGCAGTACTTC. Protein sequence: CASSVGSASNEQYF.

Ten or more counts support this clonotype. This chain uses TRBV12-3 or TRBV12-4 with TRBJ2-2; tentative D call: TRBD1 (6 bases). This CDR3 is built from 16 residues. With 5 bases removed from V and 0 bases from J, the gap between germline ends came to 13 bases. The CDR3 region has the DNA TGTGCCAGCAGTGAAAACAGGGTAACGAACACCGGGGAGCTGTTTTTT. It is translated as CASSENRVTNTGELFF.

A note on this clonotype: One end of the junction fails to match germline, which may point to a read error. The chain is built from TRBV9 and TRBJ2-7; D unclear. Germline CDR1 SGDLS, CDR2 YYNGEE. The CDR3 spans 11 residues. This chain's CDR3 is CASSVEPGSDF. CDR3 nucleotides: TGTGCCAGCAGCGTAGAGCCGGGTTCGGACTTC.

This clonotype was seen many times. This chain connects TRBV10-1 to TRBJ2-7, with 12 bases fitting TRBD2. Germline V gene sequence: CDR1 WNHNN, CDR2 SYGVQD (reference sequence). The CDR3 length is 17 residues. V was clipped by 6 bases and J by 2 bases; unmatched bases: 11. As DNA, the CDR3 is TGCGCCAGCAGCGACCTGCCGGGACTAGCGGGTACCTACGAGCAGTACTTC. Amino acid sequence: CASSDLPGLAGTYEQYF.

The chain links TRBV29-1 to TRBJ1-3; weak D call: TRBD1 (5 bases). The CDR3 has 15 residues. V gave up 6 bases and J gave up 0 bases, with 15 bases separating them. CDR1 and CDR2 from the germline V gene are SQVTM and ANQGSEA. The CDR3 DNA reads TGCAGCGTGGGCGATGGGACGGGCTCTGGAAACACCATATATTTT. It is translated as CSVGDGTGSGNTIYF.

This clonotype was picked up many times. The chain combines TRBV19 with TRBJ2-1; tentatively, D is TRBD1 (5 bases). Trimming left V 4 bases short and J 7 bases short, with 11 bases between. CDR1 and CDR2 from the germline V gene are LNHDA and SQIVND (reference sequence). There are 13 residues in the CDR3. CDR3 bases: TGTGCCAGTAGTACCAACCCAGGGAATGAGCAGTTCTTC. Protein: CASSTNPGNEQFF.